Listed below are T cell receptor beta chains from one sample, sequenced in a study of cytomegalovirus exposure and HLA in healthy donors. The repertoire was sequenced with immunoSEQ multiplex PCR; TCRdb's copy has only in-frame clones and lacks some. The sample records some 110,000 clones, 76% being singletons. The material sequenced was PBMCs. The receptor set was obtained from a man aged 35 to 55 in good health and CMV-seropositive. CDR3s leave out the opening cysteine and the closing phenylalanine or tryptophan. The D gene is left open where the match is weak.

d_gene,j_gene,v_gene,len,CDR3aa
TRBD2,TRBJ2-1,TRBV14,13,ASSLGTSGTNEQF
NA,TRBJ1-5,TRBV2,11,ASTRVGNQPQH
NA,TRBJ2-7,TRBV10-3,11,ASSYGWNYEQY
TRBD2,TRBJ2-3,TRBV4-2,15,ASSQVLAGALTDTQY
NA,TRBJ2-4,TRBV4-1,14,ANSQALTGLLNIQY
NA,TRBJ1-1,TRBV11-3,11,ASSVQGYTEAF
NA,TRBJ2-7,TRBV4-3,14,ASSRVASIEAYEQY
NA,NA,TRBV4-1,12,ASSPGDFAYEQY
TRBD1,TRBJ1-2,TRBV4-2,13,ASSQDPWTGDGYT
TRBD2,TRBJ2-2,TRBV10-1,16,ASSDLAGGLYNTGELF
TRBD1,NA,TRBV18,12,ASSPLTGPYEQY
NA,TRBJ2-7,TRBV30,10,AWSPGFYEQY